This T cell receptor beta chain was identified during a study of T cell responses to AZD1222 COVID-19 vaccine. Study observations and caveats: Mostly white British, mostly female donors; authors suggested clonal diversity may be underestimated.

Trimming removed 2 bases from V and 1 base from J, with 6 bases in between. In germline, CDR1 is SGHDT, CDR2 YYEEEE. The length of the CDR3 is 13 residues. As to this clone: Its specificity is not known.

Measured with immunoSEQ multiplex PCR; TCRdb has only the in-frame clones, and not every one. The table has about 150,000 clones, 92% seen once. The chain couples TRBV5-6 to TRBJ1-1; unclear D gene. The sequencing here drew on peripheral blood, taken on day 0 of AZD1222 vaccination. The sequence derives from an adult in good health. DNA for the CDR3: TGTGCCAGCAGCTTTATGTCGAACACTGAAGCTTTCTTT. Residues: CASSFMSNTEAFF.